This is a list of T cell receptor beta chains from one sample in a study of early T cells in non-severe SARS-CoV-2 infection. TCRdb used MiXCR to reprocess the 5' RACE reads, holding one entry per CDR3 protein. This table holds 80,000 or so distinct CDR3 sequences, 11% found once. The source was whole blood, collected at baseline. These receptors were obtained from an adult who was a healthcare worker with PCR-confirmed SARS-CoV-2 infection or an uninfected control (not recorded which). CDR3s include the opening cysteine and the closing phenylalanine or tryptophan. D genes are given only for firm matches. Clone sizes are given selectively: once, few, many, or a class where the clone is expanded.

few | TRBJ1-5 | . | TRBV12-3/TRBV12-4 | TGTGCCAGCATGCAGGGGTCGGGCAATCAGCCCCAGCATTTT | CASMQGSGNQPQHF
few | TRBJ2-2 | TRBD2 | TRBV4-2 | TGTGCCAGCAGCCAGGGTCCTAGCGGGGGGAACACCGGGGAGCTGTTTTTT | CASSQGPSGGNTGELFF
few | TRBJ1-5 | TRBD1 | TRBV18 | TGTGCCAGCTCTCCCGCGGGACAGGGTAGCAATCAGCCCCAGCATTTT | CASSPAGQGSNQPQHF
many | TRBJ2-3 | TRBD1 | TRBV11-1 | TGTGCCAGCAGCTCAAAGCGTCTTCGGCAGGGGGCAGATACGCAGTATTTT | CASSSKRLRQGADTQYF
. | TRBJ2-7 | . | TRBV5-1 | TGCGCCAGCAGCTTGGGGGGCAGGCACGACGAGCAGTACTTC | CASSLGGRHDEQYF
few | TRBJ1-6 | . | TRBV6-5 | TGTGCCAGCAGTTACTCGATGGGGAGCTCCTATAATTCACCCCTCCACTTT | CASSYSMGSSYNSPLHF
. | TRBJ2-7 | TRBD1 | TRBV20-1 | TGCAGTGCTCCCCGGGACAGGGGTTTCGGCGAGCAGTACTTC | CSAPRDRGFGEQYF
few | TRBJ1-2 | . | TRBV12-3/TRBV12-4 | TGTGCCAGCAGTTTAAGGCAGGGGTACCACTATGGCTACACCTTC | CASSLRQGYHYGYTF
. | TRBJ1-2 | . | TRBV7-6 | TGTGCCAGCAGTCCCCGGGCGGACGATGGCTACACCTTC | CASSPRADDGYTF
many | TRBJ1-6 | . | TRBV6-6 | TGTGCCAGCAACCTCTCCAGTGGGGCGGCAGGGTCCGCACCCCTCCACTTT | CASNLSSGAAGSAPLHF
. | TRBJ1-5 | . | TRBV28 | TGTGCCAGCAGGTTTCGCAATCAGCCCCAGCATTTT | CASRFRNQPQHF
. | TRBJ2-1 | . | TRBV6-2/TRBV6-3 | TGTGCCAGCAGTTACCTCGGCAGAAACTACAATGAGCAGTTCTTC | CASSYLGRNYNEQFF
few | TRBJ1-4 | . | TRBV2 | TGTGCCAGCAGTGAAGACAGATTTAATGAAAAACTGTTTTTT | CASSEDRFNEKLFF
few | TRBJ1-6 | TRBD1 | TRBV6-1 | TGTGCCAGCAGTGAAGCTTCGGCAGGGGGGAATTCACCCCTCCACTTT | CASSEASAGGNSPLHF
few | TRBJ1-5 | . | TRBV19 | TGTGCCAGTAGCTCCGAGGGGTTATCAAATCAGCCCCAGCATTTT | CASSSEGLSNQPQHF
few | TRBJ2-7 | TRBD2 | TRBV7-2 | TGTGCCAGCAGTAGGACTAGCGTTCCCTACGAGCAGTACTTC | CASSRTSVPYEQYF
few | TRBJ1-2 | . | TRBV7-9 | TGTGCCAGCAGCTTAGTTCAGCAGGTCCGCTTC | CASSLVQQVRF
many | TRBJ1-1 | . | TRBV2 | TGTGCCAGCACCGGACTCAGGGGTGGCCCTGAAGCTTTCTTT | CASTGLRGGPEAFF
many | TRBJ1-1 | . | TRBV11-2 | TGTGCCAGCAGCTTAGAGATGAACACTGAAGCTTTCTTT | CASSLEMNTEAFF
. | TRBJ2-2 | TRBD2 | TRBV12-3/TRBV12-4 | TGTGCCAGCAGTCAGGCCGACTGGCAGCGGGGGGGCACCGGGGAGCTGTTTTTT | CASSQADWQRGGTGELFF
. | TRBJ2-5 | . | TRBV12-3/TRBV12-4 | TGTGCCAGCAAAGGGGTCCCAGAGACCCAGTACTTC | CASKGVPETQYF
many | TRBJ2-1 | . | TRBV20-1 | TGCAGTGCTAGTCTACGCAATGAGCAGTTCTTC | CSASLRNEQFF
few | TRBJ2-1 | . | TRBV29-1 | TGCAGCGTGGGGCTAGGGGAGCAGTTCTTC | CSVGLGEQFF
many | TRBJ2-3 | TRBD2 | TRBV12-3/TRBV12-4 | TGTGCCACCACCAAGGGACTAGCGGGTCTTAGCAGCACAGATACGCAGTATTTT | CATTKGLAGLSSTDTQYF
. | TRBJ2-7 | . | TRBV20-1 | TGCAGTGCTAGTCGGGACACCTACGAGCAGTACTTC | CSASRDTYEQYF
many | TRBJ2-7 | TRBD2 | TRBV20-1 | TGCAGTGCTAGAGAGGTTAGCGGGGGCCCGACGCACGAGCAGTACTTC | CSAREVSGGPTHEQYF
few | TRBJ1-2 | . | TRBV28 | TGTGCCAGCAGTTTTAGGGCCGTGGGCAGTAGGGGCTACACCTTC | CASSFRAVGSRGYTF
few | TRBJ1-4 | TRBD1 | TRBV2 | TGTGCCAGCAGTCAACAGGGGCGATTTTCGACTAATGAAAAACTGTTTTTT | CASSQQGRFSTNEKLFF
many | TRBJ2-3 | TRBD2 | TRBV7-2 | TGTGCCAGCAGCTTACGGACTAGCGGGGTGGGGGATACGCAGTATTTT | CASSLRTSGVGDTQYF
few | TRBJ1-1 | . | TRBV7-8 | TGTGCCAGCAGCAGTGGGGGGCTGGCTGAAGCTTTCTTT | CASSSGGLAEAFF
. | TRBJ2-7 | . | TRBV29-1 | TGCAGCGCTGTTCGGGGTTCTACCGCCGAGCAGTACTTC | CSAVRGSTAEQYF
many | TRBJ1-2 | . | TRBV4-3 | TGCGCCAGCAGCCGCTATTTGTCGGGGGCAGCTAACTATGGCTACACCTTC | CASSRYLSGAANYGYTF
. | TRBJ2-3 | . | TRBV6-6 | TGTGCCAGCAGTTCGAGTTTTCGGTGGCAGTATTTT | CASSSSFRWQYF
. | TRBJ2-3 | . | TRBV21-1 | TGTGCCAGCAGCAAAGCTCTCACCGGCAGGAACCCACTCCGCACAGATACGCAGTATTTT | CASSKALTGRNPLRTDTQYF
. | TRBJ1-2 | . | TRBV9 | TGTGCCAGCAGCGTAGATGGACAGTTCTATGGCTACACCTTC | CASSVDGQFYGYTF
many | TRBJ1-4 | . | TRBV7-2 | TGTGCCAGCAGCTTAGTAGGGCAACCTACGGAAAAACTGTTTTTT | CASSLVGQPTEKLFF
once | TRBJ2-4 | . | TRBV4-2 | TGTGCCAGCAGCCAAGCTAGGCCGAGCATAGCCAAAAACATTCAGTACTTC | CASSQARPSIAKNIQYF
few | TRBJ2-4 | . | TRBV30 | TGTGCCTGGAGTACAGGGGAGGGGAAAAACATTCAGTACTTC | CAWSTGEGKNIQYF
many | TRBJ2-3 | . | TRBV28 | TGTGCCAGCAGTGCCAAGGGAAATACGCAGTATTTT | CASSAKGNTQYF
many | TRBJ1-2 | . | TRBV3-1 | TGTGCCAGCAGCCTGAGCGCGGGTCTCCTAAATGGCTACACCTTC | CASSLSAGLLNGYTF
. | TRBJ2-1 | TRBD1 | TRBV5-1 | TGCGCCAGCAGCTTGGGGACAGGGGATTTTAAGGGTGAGCAGTTCTTC | CASSLGTGDFKGEQFF
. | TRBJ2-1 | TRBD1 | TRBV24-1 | TGTGCCACCAGTGGACAGGGGGCGGTCAATGAGCAGTTCTTC | CATSGQGAVNEQFF
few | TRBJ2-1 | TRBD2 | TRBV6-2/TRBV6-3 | TGTGCCAGCGGGGGGACTAGCGGACCTTACAATGAGCAGTTCTTC | CASGGTSGPYNEQFF
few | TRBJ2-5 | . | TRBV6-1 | TGTGCCAGCAGCGCTACCAGATTAGCGGTCCGAGAGACCCAGTACTTC | CASSATRLAVRETQYF
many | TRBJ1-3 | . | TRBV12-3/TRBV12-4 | TGTGCCAGCAGTTTAGGTGCAAGGAACACCATATATTTT | CASSLGARNTIYF
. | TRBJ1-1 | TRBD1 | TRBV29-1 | TGCAGCGTACGGACAGGGGGTGGCACTGAAGCTTTCTTT | CSVRTGGGTEAFF
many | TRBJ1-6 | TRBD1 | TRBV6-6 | TGTGCCAGCAGTTATATGGCAGGGGGCTCACCCCTCCACTTT | CASSYMAGGSPLHF
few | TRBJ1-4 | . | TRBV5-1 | TGCGCCAGCAGCTTCGGGGGGCGGGCTAATGAAAAACTGTTTTTT | CASSFGGRANEKLFF
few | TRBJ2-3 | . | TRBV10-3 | TGTGCCATCACCAGCGGGTTCACAGATACGCAGTATTTT | CAITSGFTDTQYF
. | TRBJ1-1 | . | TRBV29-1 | TGCAGCGTTGAGTCGGGGCTGGAAGCTTTCTTT | CSVESGLEAFF
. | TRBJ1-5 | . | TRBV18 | TGTGCCAGCTCACGAGAGGCCGACATATACAATCAGCCCCAGCATTTT | CASSREADIYNQPQHF
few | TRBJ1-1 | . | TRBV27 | TGTGCCAGCAGTCCTCCGAGAGGGGACTGGAACACTGAAGCTTTCTTT | CASSPPRGDWNTEAFF